This entry lists 30 T cell receptor beta chains sequenced from one sample in a study of a mutant IDH1 vaccine in newly diagnosed glioma. The protocol was immunoSEQ multiplex PCR, while the TCRdb copy is restricted to in-frame clones and leaves out a portion. Counted here are 100,000 to 120,000 clones, roughly 90% occurring once; the ten biggest clones make up 0.5% to 0.65%. Their antigens are not known. Time point specified: week 11, during vaccination. The investigators gave 300 ug of mutant IDH1 20-mer peptide in each vaccine dose, together with topical imiquimod. The sample consisted of PBMCs, taken from a glioma patient whose treatment included an IDH1 peptide vaccine. The receptors originated from a woman aged 45-60 years with glioma.

This clone showed up just once. V gene TRBV30 combines with J gene TRBJ2-3; possibly TRBD1 for D (6 bases). The germline CDR1 and CDR2 sequences are GTSNPN and SVGIG (reference sequence). The CDR3 is 15 amino acids. With 0 bases removed from V and 2 bases from J, the gap between germline ends came to 12 bases. CDR3 protein: CAWSVQGSPTDTQYF. As DNA, the CDR3 is TGTGCCTGGAGTGTACAGGGATCGCCCACAGATACGCAGTATTTT.

V gene TRBV7-9 combines with J gene TRBJ1-4, with D possibly matching TRBD1 (6 bases). Germline CDR1 SEHNR, CDR2 FQNEAQ (reference sequence). The CDR3 length is 15 residues. The V end lost 1 base, the J end lost 7 bases, and 13 bases lay between the germline ends. For the CDR3, the DNA is TGTGCCAGCAGCTTAGGAGGAGGACAGAGTGAAAAACTGTTTTTT. Its protein is CASSLGGGQSEKLFF.

This sequence joins TRBV5-1 and TRBJ2-1; D not certain. The CDR3 covers 13 residues. V lost 1 base and J lost 8, with 10 bases in between. Germline assignment: CDR1 SGHRS and CDR2 YFSETQ. This CDR3 reads CASSLPPLDEQFF. The CDR3 DNA reads as TGCGCCAGCAGCTTGCCGCCGTTGGATGAGCAGTTCTTC.

The rearrangement joins TRBV4-2 to TRBJ1-2; 8 bases agree with TRBD1. J lost 4 bases, V lost 2 bases, and 9 bases had no gene match. The CDR3 sequence is 16 residues long. Germline lookup yields CDR1 LGHNA and CDR2 YNFKEQ. The CDR3 region is CASSQTPGQAVYGYTF. DNA of the CDR3: TGTGCCAGCAGCCAAACTCCGGGACAGGCGGTCTATGGCTACACCTTC.

CDR3 residues: CASSQGQVHYNEQFF. The CDR3 DNA is TGTGCCAGCAGCCAAGGACAGGTCCACTACAATGAGCAGTTCTTC. The chain has TRBV4-2 and TRBJ2-1, with D maybe TRBD1 (6 bases). Germline CDR1 and CDR2: LGHNA and YNFKEQ. The CDR3 covers 15 residues. Between the trimmed V and J ends, which lost 1 base and 3 bases, there was a span of 10 bases.

The rearrangement links TRBV6-1 to TRBJ2-6; no definite D call. The CDR3 length is 14 residues. Trimming left V 8 bases short and J 0 bases short, with 8 bases between. Looked up from germline, CDR1 is MNHNS and CDR2 is SASEGT. The DNA of the CDR3 is TGTGCCAGCGGGAAGGTCTCTGGGGCCAACGTCCTGACTTTC. Its translation is CASGKVSGANVLTF.

This rearrangement joins TRBV5-8 to TRBJ2-5; D gene ambiguous. CDR1 and CDR2 (germline): SGHTS, YDEGEE. Trimming took off 2 bases at V and 2 bases at J, with 7 bases between the two ends. The CDR3 totals 13 residues. The CDR3 sequence: CASSFRLQETQYF. The CDR3 DNA reads TGTGCCAGCAGCTTTAGGCTTCAAGAGACCCAGTACTTC.

This clone was recorded only once. The J gene is TRBJ2-1, the V gene TRBV9; the D gene could be TRBD1 or TRBD2 (5 bases each). This CDR3 has 11 residues. Trimming left V 4 bases short and J 9 bases short, with 8 bases between. Per the germline V gene, CDR1 is SGDLS and CDR2 is YYNGEE. CDR3 sequence (DNA): TGTGCCAGCAGCACCGGGACTGAGCAGTTCTTC. Encoded protein: CASSTGTEQFF.

This clone was counted once. The V gene is TRBV5-4, the J gene TRBJ1-2; no definite D call. CDR1 is SGHNT and CDR2 is YYREEE in the germline V gene (reference sequence). The V and J ends lost 3 bases and 4 bases respectively, with 10 bases between them. The CDR3 length is 13 residues. CDR3 nucleotides: TGTGCCAGCAGCTCTGGGGAAAGCTATGGCTACACCTTC. Translation: CASSSGESYGYTF.

The V and J genes are TRBV6-1 and TRBJ1-4; a possible D gene is TRBD1 (6 bases). CDR1 MNHNS and CDR2 SASEGT come from the germline V gene. The germline V and J ends were trimmed by 3 bases and 4 bases, with 12 bases remaining between them. The CDR3 runs 15 residues. The CDR3: CASSEEGQHNEKLFF. The CDR3, as DNA: TGTGCCAGCAGTGAGGAGGGACAACATAATGAAAAACTGTTTTTT.

The chain uses TRBV5-1 and TRBJ1-2; D gene unclear. Germline V gene data show CDR1 as SGHRS and CDR2 as YFSETQ. The CDR3 runs 13 residues. V was clipped by 4 bases and J by 8 bases, with 15 bases between them. The CDR3 region is CASSRELSEGYTF. The CDR3 bases are TGCGCCAGCAGCCGCGAACTTTCGGAAGGCTACACCTTC.

This sequence joins TRBV9 and TRBJ2-2; the D gene is possibly TRBD2 (5 bases). Germline V gives CDR1 SGDLS, CDR2 YYNGEE. The CDR3 has 14 amino acids. Trimming took off 4 bases at V and 8 bases at J, with 15 bases between the two ends. The CDR3 here is CASSPAGSSGELFF. The CDR3 DNA reads TGTGCCAGCAGCCCTGCTGGGAGTTCAGGGGAGCTGTTTTTT. The full variable domain, completed using reference TRBV9 and TRBJ2-2, is DSGVTQTPKHLITATGQRVTLRCSPRSGDLSVYWYQQSLDQGLQFLIQYYNGEERAKGNILERFSAQQFPDLHSELNLSSLELGDSALYFCASSPAGSSGELFFGEGSRLTVL.

The chain joins TRBV10-3 to TRBJ1-4, with D possibly being TRBD1 (5 bases). V shed 5 bases and J shed 8 bases, with 18 bases lying between them. This CDR3 has 15 amino acids. The germline V gene encodes CDR1 ENHRY and CDR2 SYGVKD. DNA of the CDR3: TGTGCCATCAGTTCTACCGATGGGTCAGGGGAAAAACTGTTTTTT. Its protein is CAISSTDGSGEKLFF.

The chain links TRBV29-1 to TRBJ2-5; a weak D match, TRBD2 (6 bases). This CDR3 contains 12 residues. V gave up 4 bases and J gave up 5 bases, with 11 bases separating them. Germline V gene sequence: CDR1 SQVTM, CDR2 ANQGSEA. CDR3 region: CSVGGVMETQYF. The CDR3 DNA reads as TGCAGCGTTGGCGGGGTTATGGAGACCCAGTACTTC. The variable domain in full, with the rest retrieved from reference TRBV29-1 and TRBJ2-5, is SAVISQKPSRDICQRGTSLTIQCQVDSQVTMMFWYRQQPGQSLTLIATANQGSEATYESGFVIDKFPISRPNLTFSTLTVSNMSPEDSSIYLCSVGGVMETQYFGPGTRLLVL.

This clone appeared once. The chain links TRBV5-6 to TRBJ2-7, with TRBD2 matching over 10 bases. Per germline, CDR1 SGHDT and CDR2 YYEEEE. CDR3 length equals 15 residues. V trimming: 1 base; J trimming: 0 bases; junction bases outside the gene matches: 1. DNA for the CDR3: TGTGCCAGCAGCTTGTCTAGCGGGAGCTCCTACGAGCAGTACTTC. Protein: CASSLSSGSSYEQYF.

The rearrangement links TRBV5-1 to TRBJ2-2; 9 bases fit TRBD2. V was pared by 5 bases and J by 5 bases, with 13 bases of the junction left unmatched. CDR3 length equals 17 residues. Germline lookup yields CDR1 SGHRS and CDR2 YFSETQ. The CDR3 nucleotides are TGCGCCAGCAGTTTCGCCTTAGCGGGAGAAGGTACCGGGGAGCTGTTTTTT. It yields the protein CASSFALAGEGTGELFF.

The gene calls are TRBV11-2 and TRBJ1-5; TRBD1 might be the D (5 bases). The CDR3 length is 13 residues. V shed 4 bases and J shed 5 bases, with 9 bases lying between them. The V gene's germline CDR1 is SGHAT and CDR2 FQNNGV. The CDR3 coding sequence is TGTGCCAGCAGCTACGGGGGTTATCAGCCCCAGCATTTT. It yields the protein CASSYGGYQPQHF.

This clone occurred once. The chain is built from TRBV27 and TRBJ2-3, with TRBD1 matching over 7 bases. The CDR3 contains 15 residues. The V gene end was trimmed by 0 bases and the J gene end by 1 base; junction bases not matched to a gene: 1. Germline V lookup: CDR1 MNHEY, CDR2 SMNVEV (reference sequence). CDR3 residues: CASSLSQGGTDTQYF. CDR3 in DNA: TGTGCCAGCAGTTTATCGCAGGGGGGCACAGATACGCAGTATTTT.

The chain employs TRBV6-1 and TRBJ2-1; TRBD1 matches at 11 bases. The J segment lost 7 bases and the V segment lost 3 bases, leaving 5 bases of the junction unmatched. CDR1 and CDR2 (germline): MNHNS, SASEGT. This CDR3 comprises 15 residues. CDR3 residues: CASSDRTGGSNEQFF. Here the CDR3 DNA reads TGTGCCAGCAGTGATAGGACAGGGGGCAGTAATGAGCAGTTCTTC.

The chain couples TRBV30 to TRBJ2-7; no definite D call. Looked up from germline, CDR1 is GTSNPN and CDR2 is SVGIG (reference sequence). V lost 0 bases and J 4 bases, leaving 10 bases between the germline ends. There are 13 residues in the CDR3. The chain's CDR3 is CAWSVTVKYEQYF. CDR3 sequence (DNA): TGTGCCTGGAGTGTAACAGTCAAGTACGAGCAGTACTTC.

This clone appeared a single time. The chain recombines TRBV10-1 with TRBJ2-5; D is possibly TRBD1 or TRBD2 (6 bases each). From germline, CDR1 is WNHNN and CDR2 SYGVQD (reference sequence). V was cut by 5 bases and J by 7 bases, with 17 bases left in between. This CDR3 contains 14 residues. In DNA form, the CDR3 reads TGCGCCAGCAGTTTGACGGGGGCACCGGGGACCCAGTACTTC. Amino acid sequence: CASSLTGAPGTQYF.

The rearrangement uses TRBV2 and TRBJ2-1, with D perhaps TRBD2 (6 bases). The CDR3 runs 15 residues. Germline assignment: CDR1 SNHLY and CDR2 FYNNEI. The V and J ends lost 4 bases and 1 base respectively, with 11 bases between them. Here the CDR3 reads CASSGGGTSYNEQFF. In DNA form, the CDR3 reads TGTGCCAGCAGTGGGGGCGGGACTTCCTACAATGAGCAGTTCTTC. The entire variable domain, with the rest obtained from reference TRBV2 and TRBJ2-1, is as follows: EPEVTQTPSHQVTQMGQEVILRCVPISNHLYFYWYRQILGQKVEFLVSFYNNEISEKSEIFDDQFSVERPDGSNFTLKIRSTKLEDSAMYFCASSGGGTSYNEQFFGPGTRLTVL.

V and J are TRBV6-7 and TRBJ1-5; unclear D gene. TRBV6-7 qualifies as an ORF whose function is uncertain. The V end lost 5 bases, the J end lost 0 bases, and 17 bases lay between the germline ends. The CDR3 covers 17 residues. CDR3 DNA sequence: TGTGCCAGCAGTACTCCCGGGAGAGGCTATAGCAATCAGCCCCAGCATTTT. It codes for CASSTPGRGYSNQPQHF.

The chain is built from TRBV5-1 and TRBJ2-5; D is undetermined. The CDR3 spans 14 residues. Trimming stripped 2 bases from V and 1 base from J, with 9 bases between. Germline lookup yields CDR1 SGHRS and CDR2 YFSETQ. The CDR3 region has the DNA TGCGCCAGCAGCTTCGACGGGCTCCAAGAGACCCAGTACTTC. Amino acid sequence: CASSFDGLQETQYF.

The V gene is TRBV9, the J gene TRBJ1-1, with a weak D call TRBD1 (5 bases). This CDR3 comprises 14 residues. With 0 bases removed from V and 3 bases from J, the gap between germline ends came to 9 bases. Looked up from germline, CDR1 is SGDLS and CDR2 is YYNGEE. CDR3 sequence: CASSVETGHTEAFF. Here the CDR3 DNA reads TGTGCCAGCAGCGTAGAAACGGGGCACACTGAAGCTTTCTTT.

This chain links TRBV5-1 with TRBJ2-5, with TRBD2 as a possible D gene (5 bases). V lost 0 bases and J 5 bases, leaving 11 bases between the germline ends. The CDR3 length is 14 residues. The germline CDR1 and CDR2 sequences are SGHRS and YFSETQ. This CDR3 reads CASSLDPSPETQYF. CDR3 DNA sequence: TGCGCCAGCAGCTTGGATCCTAGCCCCGAGACCCAGTACTTC. The variable domain in full, completed from reference TRBV5-1 and TRBJ2-5, reads KAGVTQTPRYLIKTRGQQVTLSCSPISGHRSVSWYQQTPGQGLQFLFEYFSETQRNKGNFPGRFSGRQFSNSRSEMNVSTLELGDSALYLCASSLDPSPETQYFGPGTRLLVL.

The V call is TRBV18, the J call TRBJ1-1, with D perhaps TRBD1 (5 bases). V was clipped by 4 bases and J by 1 base, with 10 bases between them. This CDR3 has 14 amino acids. CDR1 and CDR2 from the germline V gene are KGHSH and LQKENI. CDR3 amino acids: CASSQGSGNTEAFF. The CDR3 nucleotides read TGTGCCAGCTCACAGGGGTCGGGGAACACTGAAGCTTTCTTT.

This CDR3 reads CASSPGTSGQETQYF. The CDR3 DNA reads as TGTGCCAGCAGCCCAGGGACTAGCGGACAAGAGACCCAGTACTTC. The V and J genes are TRBV9 and TRBJ2-5; TRBD2 matches 11 bases. V shed 4 bases, J shed 2 bases, and the junction held 4 bases outside the gene matches. The CDR3 totals 15 residues. CDR1 SGDLS and CDR2 YYNGEE come from the germline V gene. The full variable domain, its missing parts supplied by reference TRBV9 and TRBJ2-5, is DSGVTQTPKHLITATGQRVTLRCSPRSGDLSVYWYQQSLDQGLQFLIQYYNGEERAKGNILERFSAQQFPDLHSELNLSSLELGDSALYFCASSPGTSGQETQYFGPGTRLLVL.

The rearrangement joins TRBV25-1 to TRBJ2-3; tentatively, D is TRBD2 (5 bases). V lost 6 bases and J lost 3, with 10 bases in between. The CDR3 consists of 13 residues. Germline CDR1 MGHDK, CDR2 SYGVNS. The CDR3 DNA reads as TGTGCCAGCAGCCCTGGACTGACAGATACGCAGTATTTT. It is translated as CASSPGLTDTQYF.

The chain joins TRBV28 to TRBJ1-5, with a weak D call TRBD1 (5 bases). V was pared by 3 bases and J by 4 bases, with 10 bases between. This CDR3 is 14 amino acids long. Germline assignment: CDR1 MDHEN and CDR2 SYDVKM. CDR3 sequence: CASSFASGNQPQHF. CDR3 nucleotide sequence: TGTGCCAGCAGTTTTGCGTCAGGGAATCAGCCCCAGCATTTT.